This T cell receptor beta chain was documented in a study of beta chain features in type 1 diabetes. Study-level background: Examination covered some 99,000,000 sorted cells spanning all samples.

The CDR3 consists of 13 residues. Trimming shortened V by 5 bases and J by 4 bases, and 9 bases separated the two germline ends. The V gene's germline CDR1 is SGHVS and CDR2 FQNEAQ. Of the isolated RNA, all was reverse transcribed, and so the sequenced material was expressed TCRB transcripts. Clones were sequenced by immunoSEQ multiplex PCR, and TCRdb holds only the in-frame ones, with some missing. The sample shows 450,000 or so clones, about an eighth of them seen only once. Sequenced: naive CD4+ T cells from blood. V gene TRBV7-8 combines with J gene TRBJ2-1; D ambiguous. This clonotype was obtained from a woman aged 18-30 years in good health. As DNA, the CDR3 is TGTGCCAGCAGCCCAGTTAGGTACAATGAGCAGTTCTTC. Translating gives CASSPVRYNEQFF.